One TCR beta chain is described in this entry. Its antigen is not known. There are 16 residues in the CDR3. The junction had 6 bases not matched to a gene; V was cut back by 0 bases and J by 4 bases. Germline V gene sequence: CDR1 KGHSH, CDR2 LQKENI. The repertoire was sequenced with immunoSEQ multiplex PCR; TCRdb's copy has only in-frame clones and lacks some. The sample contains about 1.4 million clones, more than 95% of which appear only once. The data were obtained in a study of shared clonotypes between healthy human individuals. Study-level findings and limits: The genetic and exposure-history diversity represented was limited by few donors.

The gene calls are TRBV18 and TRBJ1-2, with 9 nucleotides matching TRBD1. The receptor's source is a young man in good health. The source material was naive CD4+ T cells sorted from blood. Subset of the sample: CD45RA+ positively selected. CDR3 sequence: CASSPPGTGRAYGYTF. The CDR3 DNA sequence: TGTGCCAGCTCACCACCCGGGACAGGGAGGGCCTATGGCTACACCTTC. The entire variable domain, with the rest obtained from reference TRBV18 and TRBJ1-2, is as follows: NAGVMQNPRHLVRRRGQEARLRCSPMKGHSHVYWYRQLPEEGLKFMVYLQKENIIDESGMPKERFSAEFPKEGPSILRIQQVVRGDSAAYFCASSPPGTGRAYGYTFGSGTRLTVV.